This T cell receptor (beta chain) was documented in a study of patients and donors after allogeneic stem cell transplantation. One entry per CDR3 protein, called by TCRdb with MiXCR from the RT-PCR reads. The profile shows 150,000 to 200,000 distinct CDR3 sequences, approximately 41% of them singletons. Germline CDR1 reads MNHNY; CDR2 reads SVGAGI (reference sequence). The CDR3 loop spans 14 amino acids. The germline V and J ends were trimmed by 5 bases and 0 bases, with 10 bases remaining between them. Material for sequencing was blood, either unsorted or a sorted T cell fraction (not recorded which). The sequence was obtained from a human donor who was either an allogeneic HSCT recipient or a stem cell or donor lymphocyte infusion donor (not recorded which). It is not recorded whose cells these are; they may come from a transplant donor. This chain joins TRBV6-6 and TRBJ2-5, with a tentative D call TRBD1 (6 bases). The DNA of the CDR3 is TGTGCCAGCAGTACAGGGACCTACCAAGAGACCCAGTACTTC. Amino acids: CASSTGTYQETQYF.